Listed below are T cell receptor beta chains from one sample, sequenced in a study of blood T cell repertoires in COVID-19. The method was immunoSEQ multiplex PCR; TCRdb's version includes in-frame clones alone and lacks a portion of them. The sample shows fewer than 250,000 clones, approximately 86% of them seen only once. Sequenced: peripheral blood. Receptors originate from a man aged 25-45 years with acute or convalescent COVID-19. CDR3s include the opening cysteine and the closing phenylalanine or tryptophan. The order of the fields is clone size, V gene, J gene, D gene, CDR3 protein, CDR3 DNA. A D gene is named only where the DNA matches it firmly. Where a row states a size, it is once, few, many or the class of an expanded clone; other rows omit it.

size: -
V: TRBV7-3
J: TRBJ2-1
D: TRBD2
CDR3: CASSDGTRLYNEQFF
DNA: TGTGCCAGCAGCGACGGGACTAGACTCTACAATGAGCAGTTCTTC

size: once
V: TRBV6-6
J: TRBJ2-6
D: TRBD2
CDR3: CASSTRLGLAGGPGANVLTF
DNA: TGTGCCAGCAGCACAAGACTCGGACTAGCGGGAGGGCCGGGGGCCAACGTCCTGACTTTC

size: -
V: TRBV4-1
J: TRBJ2-1
D: TRBD2
CDR3: CASSDSQREVYNEQFF
DNA: TGCGCCAGCAGCGATTCGCAGCGGGAGGTGTACAATGAGCAGTTCTTC

size: -
V: TRBV29-1
J: TRBJ1-4
D: TRBD1
CDR3: CSVLGQPEKLFF
DNA: TGCAGCGTGCTGGGACAGCCTGAAAAACTGTTTTTT

size: -
V: TRBV28
J: TRBJ2-3
D: -
CDR3: CASSLSGSGAWDTQYF
DNA: TGTGCCAGCAGTTTATCTGGTAGCGGAGCCTGGGATACGCAGTATTTT

size: -
V: TRBV5-4
J: TRBJ2-4
D: -
CDR3: CASSFQGAYIQYF
DNA: TGTGCCAGCAGCTTCCAGGGCGCGTACATTCAGTACTTC

size: -
V: TRBV9
J: TRBJ2-4
D: -
CDR3: CASSPREAAKNIQYF
DNA: TGTGCCAGCAGCCCGCGAGAGGCCGCCAAAAACATTCAGTACTTC

size: once
V: TRBV5-4
J: TRBJ2-6
D: TRBD1
CDR3: CASSLNRGPSGANVLTF
DNA: TGTGCCAGCAGCTTGAACAGGGGGCCCTCTGGGGCCAACGTCCTGACTTTC

size: -
V: TRBV5-4
J: TRBJ2-5
D: -
CDR3: CASSLGGRQYF
DNA: TGTGCCAGCAGCTTAGGGGGTCGCCAGTACTTC

size: -
V: TRBV6-6
J: TRBJ1-5
D: TRBD1
CDR3: CASSRSGTGDQPQHF
DNA: TGTGCCAGCAGTCGATCCGGGACAGGGGATCAGCCCCAGCATTTT

size: -
V: TRBV7-3
J: TRBJ2-5
D: -
CDR3: CASSPSPSVKTQYF
DNA: TGTGCCAGCAGCCCCTCCCCCTCGGTAAAGACCCAGTACTTC

size: -
V: TRBV11-2
J: TRBJ1-1
D: -
CDR3: CASSLDRWRNTEAFF
DNA: TGTGCCAGCAGCTTAGATAGGTGGAGGAACACTGAAGCTTTCTTT

size: -
V: TRBV6-5
J: TRBJ1-3
D: -
CDR3: CASSSYGNTIYF
DNA: TGTGCCAGCAGTTCCTACGGAAACACCATATATTTT

size: -
V: TRBV6-5
J: TRBJ2-7
D: -
CDR3: CASSTGRVSYEQYF
DNA: TGTGCCAGCTCGACGGGAAGGGTCTCCTACGAGCAGTACTTC

size: -
V: TRBV9
J: TRBJ2-3
D: -
CDR3: CASSVGGRDTQYF
DNA: TGTGCCAGCAGCGTAGGGGGGCGAGATACGCAGTATTTT

size: -
V: TRBV7-9
J: TRBJ2-1
D: TRBD2
CDR3: CASSLIAGGSNEQFF
DNA: TGTGCCAGCAGCTTAATAGCGGGGGGTTCGAATGAGCAGTTCTTC

size: -
V: TRBV3-1/TRBV3-2
J: TRBJ2-5
D: TRBD2
CDR3: CASSRAGGPTGAQYF
DNA: TGTGCCAGCAGCCGCGCGGGGGGTCCTACGGGGGCCCAGTACTTC

size: once
V: TRBV5-1
J: TRBJ1-2
D: TRBD1
CDR3: CASSADRVYGYTF
DNA: TGCGCCAGCAGCGCGGACAGGGTCTATGGCTACACCTTC

size: -
V: TRBV27
J: TRBJ2-1
D: -
CDR3: CASTVNRGNSYNEQFF
DNA: TGTGCCAGCACCGTTAATCGGGGAAACTCCTACAATGAGCAGTTCTTC

size: -
V: TRBV19
J: TRBJ2-2
D: TRBD2
CDR3: CASSISLAGTGELFF
DNA: TGTGCCAGTAGTATTTCACTAGCGGGAACCGGGGAGCTGTTTTTT

size: few
V: TRBV6-1
J: TRBJ2-7
D: TRBD1
CDR3: CASNSRGQGPYEQYF
DNA: TGTGCCAGCAACTCCAGGGGGCAGGGACCCTACGAGCAGTACTTC

size: -
V: TRBV12-3/TRBV12-4
J: TRBJ2-7
D: -
CDR3: CASSLNRVYEQYF
DNA: TGTGCCAGCAGTTTGAACAGGGTCTACGAGCAGTACTTC

size: -
V: TRBV5-1
J: TRBJ1-2
D: -
CDR3: CASSFVPGNYGYTF
DNA: TGCGCCAGCAGCTTTGTTCCAGGGAACTATGGCTACACCTTC

size: -
V: TRBV6-6
J: TRBJ1-5
D: -
CDR3: CASTEGNQPQHF
DNA: TGTGCCAGCACAGAGGGTAATCAGCCCCAGCATTTT

size: -
V: TRBV7-6
J: TRBJ2-3
D: TRBD1
CDR3: CASRLGTASSTDTQYF
DNA: TGTGCCAGCAGATTAGGGACAGCCTCTAGCACAGATACGCAGTATTTT

size: -
V: TRBV7-8
J: TRBJ1-1
D: -
CDR3: CASSSLTRLPKGTEAFF
DNA: TGTGCCAGCAGCTCTCTGACCAGACTCCCGAAGGGGACTGAAGCTTTCTTT

size: -
V: TRBV2
J: TRBJ1-5
D: TRBD1
CDR3: CASRRDSRYQPQHF
DNA: TGTGCCAGCAGACGGGACAGTCGATATCAGCCCCAGCATTTT

size: -
V: TRBV11-3
J: TRBJ2-2
D: -
CDR3: CASSQGGAGELFF
DNA: TGTGCCAGCAGCCAGGGGGGAGCCGGGGAGCTGTTTTTT

size: once
V: TRBV28
J: TRBJ1-6
D: -
CDR3: CASSPRRYSTSSYNSPLHF
DNA: TGTGCCAGCAGTCCTCGAAGGTACTCGACTAGCTCCTATAATTCACCCCTCCACTTT

size: -
V: TRBV9
J: TRBJ2-5
D: TRBD2
CDR3: CASSVTSGRAMETQYF
DNA: TGTGCCAGCAGCGTAACGAGCGGGAGGGCCATGGAGACCCAGTACTTC

size: -
V: TRBV9
J: TRBJ2-1
D: TRBD1
CDR3: CASSVGGQPSYNEQFF
DNA: TGTGCCAGCAGCGTAGGGGGACAGCCATCTTACAATGAGCAGTTCTTC

size: -
V: TRBV5-1
J: TRBJ1-6
D: -
CDR3: CASSTHDRPNSPLHF
DNA: TGCGCCAGCAGCACCCACGACAGACCCAATTCACCCCTCCACTTT

size: once
V: TRBV3-1/TRBV3-2
J: TRBJ1-1
D: -
CDR3: CASSQSAGETEAFF
DNA: TGTGCCAGCAGCCAATCCGCAGGGGAAACTGAAGCTTTCTTT

size: few
V: TRBV6-1
J: TRBJ1-2
D: -
CDR3: CASSELLGTNYGYTF
DNA: TGTGCCAGCAGTGAACTCTTGGGCACCAACTATGGCTACACCTTC

size: -
V: TRBV10-1
J: TRBJ1-1
D: -
CDR3: CASSEYSGANTEAFF
DNA: TGCGCCAGCAGTGAGTATTCAGGGGCTAACACTGAAGCTTTCTTT

size: -
V: TRBV5-1
J: TRBJ1-1
D: TRBD1
CDR3: CASSQGQTNTEAFF
DNA: TGCGCCAGCAGCCAGGGACAGACGAACACTGAAGCTTTCTTT

size: once
V: TRBV29-1
J: TRBJ1-4
D: -
CDR3: CSVGAATNEKLFF
DNA: TGCAGCGTTGGGGCTGCAACTAATGAAAAACTGTTTTTT

size: -
V: TRBV6-5
J: TRBJ1-6
D: -
CDR3: CASKDRNSPLHF
DNA: TGTGCCAGCAAAGATCGGAATTCACCCCTCCACTTT

size: -
V: TRBV5-1
J: TRBJ1-1
D: -
CDR3: CASSPILPGDTEAFF
DNA: TGCGCCAGCAGCCCGATCCTGCCCGGGGACACTGAAGCTTTCTTT

size: -
V: TRBV12-3/TRBV12-4
J: TRBJ2-1
D: -
CDR3: CASSFGSFNEQFF
DNA: TGTGCCAGCAGCTTCGGGAGTTTTAATGAGCAGTTCTTC

size: -
V: TRBV29-1
J: TRBJ2-7
D: -
CDR3: CSVEKNRNEQYF
DNA: TGCAGCGTTGAAAAGAACAGGAACGAGCAGTACTTC

size: -
V: TRBV7-9
J: TRBJ2-5
D: TRBD1
CDR3: CASSPRTGIFETQYF
DNA: TGTGCCAGCAGCCCCAGGACAGGGATATTCGAGACCCAGTACTTC

size: -
V: TRBV7-3
J: TRBJ2-4
D: TRBD1
CDR3: CASSQSGTGVENIQYF
DNA: TGTGCCAGCAGCCAATCGGGGACAGGGGTAGAAAACATTCAGTACTTC

size: once
V: TRBV7-3
J: TRBJ1-6
D: -
CDR3: CASSLKAGDGSPLHF
DNA: TGTGCCAGCAGCCTAAAGGCGGGCGACGGTTCACCCCTCCACTTT

size: -
V: TRBV11-3
J: TRBJ1-1
D: -
CDR3: CASSLVAGTEAFF
DNA: TGTGCCAGCAGCTTAGTAGCGGGAACTGAAGCTTTCTTT

size: -
V: TRBV18
J: TRBJ1-3
D: -
CDR3: CASSPPHRAGNTIYF
DNA: TGTGCCAGCTCACCACCTCACAGGGCTGGAAACACCATATATTTT

size: -
V: TRBV29-1
J: TRBJ2-3
D: -
CDR3: CSVTIGTSYPLADTQYF
DNA: TGCAGCGTTACGATAGGGACTTCCTATCCTCTAGCCGATACGCAGTATTTT

size: -
V: TRBV7-9
J: TRBJ2-3
D: -
CDR3: CASSSPRLVREQSTDTQYF
DNA: TGTGCCAGCAGCTCTCCTCGGCTGGTCCGGGAACAAAGCACAGATACGCAGTATTTT

size: -
V: TRBV5-1
J: TRBJ1-5
D: -
CDR3: CASSLAGYSNQPQHF
DNA: TGCGCCAGCAGCTTGGCCGGTTATAGCAATCAGCCCCAGCATTTT

size: -
V: TRBV28
J: TRBJ2-1
D: TRBD2
CDR3: CASLAGTSGSLYNEQFF
DNA: TGTGCCAGCCTGGCCGGGACTAGCGGCTCCCTCTACAATGAGCAGTTCTTC

size: -
V: TRBV27
J: TRBJ1-1
D: -
CDR3: CASTYNTEAFF
DNA: TGTGCCAGCACCTATAACACTGAAGCTTTCTTT

size: -
V: TRBV6-1
J: TRBJ2-1
D: TRBD2
CDR3: CASSEPGRGSHNEQFF
DNA: TGTGCCAGCAGTGAACCGGGGCGGGGGAGTCACAATGAGCAGTTCTTC

size: -
V: TRBV6-1
J: TRBJ1-6
D: TRBD1
CDR3: CASSEWAGQGRSPLHF
DNA: TGTGCCAGCAGTGAATGGGCGGGACAGGGCCGTTCACCCCTCCACTTT

size: few
V: TRBV6-4
J: TRBJ2-2
D: TRBD2
CDR3: CASTPIAGGPIGELFF
DNA: TGTGCCAGCACCCCCATAGCGGGGGGGCCGATCGGGGAGCTGTTTTTT

size: -
V: TRBV28
J: TRBJ2-5
D: TRBD2
CDR3: CASSWGGTETQYF
DNA: TGTGCCAGCAGCTGGGGGGGGACGGAGACCCAGTACTTC

size: -
V: TRBV7-9
J: TRBJ1-3
D: -
CDR3: CASSYSGARLRSGNTIYF
DNA: TGTGCCAGCAGCTATAGCGGGGCCCGTCTCAGGTCCGGAAACACCATATATTTT

size: -
V: TRBV2
J: TRBJ2-7
D: TRBD1
CDR3: CASSGTVVSSYEQYF
DNA: TGTGCCAGCAGCGGGACAGTCGTCAGCTCCTACGAGCAGTACTTC